The T cell receptor beta chain under discussion was sequenced for a study of blood T cell repertoires in COVID-19 (dated by TCRdb to between 2020 and 2021). In the study overall: The collaborator samples originated in the United States, Italy and Spain and spanned the acute and convalescent phases of COVID-19. The prospective study material was composed of cDNA or gDNA derived from T cells, B-cell-depleted T cells, or PBMCs. Subjects who had been exposed to COVID-19, were actively infected with it, or had recovered from it provided the deeply sampled blood TCRbeta repertoires that made up the dataset. The repertoires were released in a freely available public database meant as a resource for research on the immune response to SARS-CoV-2. The samples were drawn from two sources: the first 160 participants of the ongoing ImmuneRACE study, and approximately 1,300 subjects contributed by 6 global collaborators. Sample metadata almost always included a de-identified subject ID, COVID-19 status, age in years and sex. HLA class I and class II types, where available, came from metadata supplied by the sample provider rather than from assay-based typing.

Details on this clone: The antigen this receptor binds is unknown. The record has no base qualities; no much larger clone is one base away.

The collaborating institutions used their own protocols to collect whole blood in K2EDTA tubes. For TCRbeta analysis, collaborators shipped samples as frozen whole blood, isolated PBMCs, or DNA extracted from either of those sample types. General findings and caveats noted by the study authors: The quantity of clinical and demographic metadata differed by source and by participant and was supplied without curation.

TCRbeta CDR3 regions were amplified from genomic DNA by means of the immunoSEQ Assay, a bias-controlled multiplex PCR. The original pipeline was this. Nucleated cell counts per sample were estimated from amplification of reference gene primers within the assay. To quantify the absolute abundance of each unique TCRbeta CDR3 rearrangement, sequence reads were collapsed and filtered. For each sample, productive Simpson clonality was calculated by taking the square root of Simpson's diversity index across productive rearrangements. Imported from immuneACCESS, the table was reduced by TCRdb to in-frame sequences with V and J called. These copies leave out some clones; in studies compared against another copy, an unresolved V gene accounts for under half, and the cause of the remainder is not known. For V, J and clone size, that table is used; D and trimming come from the DNA. This sample gives 150,000 to 200,000 clones in total; roughly nine tenths of them show up just once. The ten largest clones take up roughly 2.9% of the sample.

The germline V gene (reference sequence) provides CDR1 SEHNR and CDR2 FQNEAQ. The V and J ends are trimmed by 5 bases and 3 bases, leaving 13 bases between them. CDR3 length: 15 amino acids, cysteine to phenylalanine. Solely the CDR3 DNA is kept, with 45 bases framed from the first base. The TCR was taken from a woman in her thirties with active or convalescent COVID-19. This chain is built from TRBV7-9 and TRBJ1-4; no D gene call is confident. Sequencing was done on a sample of peripheral blood. CDR3 sequence: CASSPPEAANEKLFF. The bases read TGTGCCAGCAGCCCGCCAGAGGCGGCTAATGAAAAACTGTTTTTT.